Given below is one T cell receptor beta chain in context. Its specificity is unknown. This record comes from a study of vaccination and CD4 T cells after COVID-19. Overall study: Eight to ten convalescent cases were mild and one was severe, and all had been SARS-CoV-2 positive by nasal swab PCR.

The CDR3 sequence is 16 residues long. Germline CDR1 SGHTA, CDR2 FQGNSA. Trimming pared 6 bases from V and 2 bases from J, leaving 20 bases between. Treatment described: 10-day PBMC culture with coronavirus spike peptide pools or control peptides (ViraFEST assay). Sequenced with the Oncomine TCR Beta short-read assay was DNA taken from cultured CD4+ T cells. The source of extracted genomic DNA was cultured CD4+ T cells. TCRdb reanalysed the PCR reads using MiXCR and keeps one entry per CDR3 protein. The table shows 9,500 to 15,000 distinct CDR3 sequences, with over 65% occurring only once. The source material was CD4+ T cells from blood, cultured in vitro. V gene TRBV7-2 combines with J gene TRBJ2-7; maybe TRBD1 (6 bases). The receptor was derived from a human donor who had recovered from COVID-19. CDR3 protein: CASSSQPGASTYEQYF. The DNA for the CDR3 is TGTGCCAGCAGTTCCCAACCAGGGGCTTCCACCTACGAGCAGTACTTC.